Described below is a single T cell receptor (beta chain) sequence and its context. Its antigen is still unknown. Per-nucleotide qualities are absent, and no much larger clonotype sits a single base away. Library method: the immunoSEQ multiplex PCR assay. What TCRdb holds here is the immuneACCESS table cut down to in-frame rearrangements. Part of the clones is not present; checked against another copy, under half of the missing clones reflect an unresolved V gene, and the others are unexplained. In this sample the table shows 100,000 or so clones, around 89% of which occur a single time. The ten largest clones take up 7.8% of the sample. This entry belongs to a study of control samples from healthy donors and cancer patients (TCRdb year 2020). The CDR3 starts with the cysteine, ends with the valine, and has 12 residues. This entry keeps only the CDR3 DNA: 36 bases, framed from base 1. V loses 10 bases, J loses 0 bases, and the germline ends lie 10 bases apart. From a lookup of the germline V gene, CDR1 and CDR2 are WSHSY and SAAADI.

The TCR sequence derives from a man younger than 40 in good health. The sequence links TRBV10-2 to TRBJ2-7; a weak D assignment points to TRBD2 (5 bases agree). The sequenced sample was blood. DNA sequence: TGCGCCACCTCCGAGGGCTCCTACGAGCAGTACGTC. The encoded protein is CATSEGSYEQYV.